Included here is one TCR beta chain sequence, with context. Authors' data handling: Reference gene primer amplification gave estimated nucleated cell counts. The table came from immunoSEQ multiplex PCR; TCRdb's copy has only in-frame clones and leaves some out. D and trimming come from the DNA, and the V and J calls and clone size come from that table. The table records 70,000 or so clones, around 77% of them present only once. Germline V gene lookup returns CDR1 SGHTA and CDR2 FQGNSA. J was trimmed by 4 bases and V by 5 bases; bases with no gene match: 7. The CDR3 is 16 residues long. This record comes from a study of blood T cell repertoires in COVID-19. Study information: PBMCs, B-cell-depleted T cells, or T cells provided the cDNA or gDNA that made up the material.

What was sequenced was peripheral blood. The V call is TRBV7-2, the J call TRBJ2-1; 11 bases are a match to TRBD1. This clonotype was sampled from a man in his 60s with acute or convalescent COVID-19. CDR3 sequence reads: CASSDWTGGVYNEQFF. The CDR3 nucleotides are TGTGCCAGCAGCGACTGGACAGGGGGCGTTTACAATGAGCAGTTCTTC.